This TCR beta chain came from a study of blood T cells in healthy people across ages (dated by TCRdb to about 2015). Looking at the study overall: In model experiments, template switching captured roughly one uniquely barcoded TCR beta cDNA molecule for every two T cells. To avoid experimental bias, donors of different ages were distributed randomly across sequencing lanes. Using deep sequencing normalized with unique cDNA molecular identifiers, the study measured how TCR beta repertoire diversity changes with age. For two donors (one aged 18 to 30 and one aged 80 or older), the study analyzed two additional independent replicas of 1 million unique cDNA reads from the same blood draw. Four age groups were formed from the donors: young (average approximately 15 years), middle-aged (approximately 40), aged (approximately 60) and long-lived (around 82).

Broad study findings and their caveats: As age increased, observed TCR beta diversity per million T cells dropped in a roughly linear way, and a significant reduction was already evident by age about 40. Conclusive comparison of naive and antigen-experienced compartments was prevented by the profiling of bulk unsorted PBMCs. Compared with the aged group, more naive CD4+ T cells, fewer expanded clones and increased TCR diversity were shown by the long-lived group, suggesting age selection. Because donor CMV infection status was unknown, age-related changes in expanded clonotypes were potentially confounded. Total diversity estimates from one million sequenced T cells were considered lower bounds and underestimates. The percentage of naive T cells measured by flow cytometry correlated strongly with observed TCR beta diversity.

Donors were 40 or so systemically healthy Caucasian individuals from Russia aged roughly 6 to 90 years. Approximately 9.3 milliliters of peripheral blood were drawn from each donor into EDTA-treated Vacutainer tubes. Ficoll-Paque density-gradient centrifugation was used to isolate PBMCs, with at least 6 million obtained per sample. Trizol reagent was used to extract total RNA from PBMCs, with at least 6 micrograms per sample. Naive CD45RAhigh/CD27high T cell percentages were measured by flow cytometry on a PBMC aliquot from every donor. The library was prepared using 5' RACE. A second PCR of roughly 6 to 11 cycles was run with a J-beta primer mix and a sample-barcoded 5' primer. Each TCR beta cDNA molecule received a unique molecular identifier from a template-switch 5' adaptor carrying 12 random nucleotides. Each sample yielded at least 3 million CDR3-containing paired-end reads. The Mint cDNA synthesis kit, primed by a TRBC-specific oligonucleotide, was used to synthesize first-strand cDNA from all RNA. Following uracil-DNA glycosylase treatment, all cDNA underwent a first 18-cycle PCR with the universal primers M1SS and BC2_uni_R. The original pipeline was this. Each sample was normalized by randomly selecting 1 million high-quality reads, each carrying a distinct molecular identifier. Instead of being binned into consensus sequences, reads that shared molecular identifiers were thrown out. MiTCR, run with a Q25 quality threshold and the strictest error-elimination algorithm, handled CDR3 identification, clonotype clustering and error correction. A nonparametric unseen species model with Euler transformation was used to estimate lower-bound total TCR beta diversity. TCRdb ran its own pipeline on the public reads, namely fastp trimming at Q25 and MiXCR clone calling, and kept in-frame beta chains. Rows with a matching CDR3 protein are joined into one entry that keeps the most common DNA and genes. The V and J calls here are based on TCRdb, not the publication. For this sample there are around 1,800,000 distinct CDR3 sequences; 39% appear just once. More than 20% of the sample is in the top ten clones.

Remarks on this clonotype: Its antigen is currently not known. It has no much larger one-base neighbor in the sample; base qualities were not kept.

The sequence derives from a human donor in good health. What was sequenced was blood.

The encoded CDR3 is CASRSGSQGRSSEAFF. The bases are TGCGCCAGCAGGAGTGGGTCACAGGGACGAAGTTCTGAAGCTTTCTTT. The chain is made from TRBV4-3 and TRBJ1-1; TRBD1 could be the D gene, as 6 bases match. For CDR1 and CDR2, the germline V gene lists LGHNA and YSLEER. Deletion took 6 bases off V and 6 bases off J, with a span of 23 bases between the germline ends. From the cysteine through the phenylalanine, the CDR3 covers 16 amino acids. Just CDR3 DNA is preserved here, 48 bases in frame from base 1.